This TCR beta chain was sequenced for a study of blood T cell repertoires in COVID-19. Data came from immunoSEQ multiplex PCR; TCRdb stores just in-frame clones and leaves some out. Among 150,000 or so clones, 85% to 90% were seen once, and the ten largest hold approximately 6.5%. V lost 6 bases and J lost 3; bases outside the gene matches: 3. This CDR3 region has 15 residues. The germline V gene encodes CDR1 KGHSH and CDR2 LQKENI. Sequences were obtained from peripheral blood. The chain employs TRBV18 and TRBJ2-1; TRBD2 matches at 12 bases. This clonotype was obtained from a man aged 80 or over with acute or convalescent COVID-19. The CDR3 loop reads CASSRLAGDYNEQFF. The DNA for the CDR3 is TGTGCCAGCTCCCGACTAGCGGGAGACTACAATGAGCAGTTCTTC.